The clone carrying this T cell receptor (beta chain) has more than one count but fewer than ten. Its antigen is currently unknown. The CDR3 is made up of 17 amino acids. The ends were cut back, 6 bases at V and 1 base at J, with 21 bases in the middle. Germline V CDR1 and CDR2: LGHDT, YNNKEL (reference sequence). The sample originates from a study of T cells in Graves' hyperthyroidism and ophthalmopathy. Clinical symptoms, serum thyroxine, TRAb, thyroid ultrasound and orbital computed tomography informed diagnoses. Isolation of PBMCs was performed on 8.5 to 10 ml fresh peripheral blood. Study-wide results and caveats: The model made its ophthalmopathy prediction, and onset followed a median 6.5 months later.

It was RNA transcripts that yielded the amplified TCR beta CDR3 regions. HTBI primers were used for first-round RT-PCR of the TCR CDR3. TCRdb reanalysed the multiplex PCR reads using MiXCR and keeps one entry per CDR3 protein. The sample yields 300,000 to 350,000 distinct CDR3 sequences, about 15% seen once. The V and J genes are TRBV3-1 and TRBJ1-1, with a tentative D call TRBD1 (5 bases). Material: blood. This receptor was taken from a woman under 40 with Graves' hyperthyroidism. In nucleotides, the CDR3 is TGTGCCAGCAGTCAGATACGACCGGGACTGCGGAACACTGAAGCTTTCTTT. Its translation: CASSQIRPGLRNTEAFF.